Listed below are T cell receptor beta chains from one sample, sequenced in a study of T cell changes during pregnancy in multiple sclerosis. The data were produced by immunoSEQ multiplex PCR, yet TCRdb's version contains in-frame clones alone and is incomplete. The sample includes around 40,000 clones, 90% to 95% seen only once; the top ten take roughly 0.69%. The specimen comprised CD4+ T cells from peripheral blood mononuclear cells, sampled before pregnancy. These TCRs come from a female donor with multiple sclerosis, enrolled in a pregnancy study. The CDR3 runs from the conserved cysteine through the conserved F or W. A D gene is named only where the DNA matches it firmly. Expanded clones get a size class; other rows say once, few or many, or leave the size out.

-,TRBD2,TRBV18,TRBJ2-2,17,TGTGCCAGCTCACCCGGGACTAGCGGAACGAACACCGGGGAGCTGTTTTTT,CASSPGTSGTNTGELFF
-,-,TRBV10-3,TRBJ1-4,15,TGTGCCATCAGTGGGGGGGGGACTAGAAATGAAAAACTGTTTTTT,CAISGGGTRNEKLFF
-,-,TRBV6-6,TRBJ1-6,12,TGTGCCAGCATTAGCGTTTCCTCACCCCTCCACTTT,CASISVSSPLHF
-,-,TRBV11-3,TRBJ2-7,13,TGTGCCAGCAGCTTGGGCAGGACCTACGAGCAGTACTTC,CASSLGRTYEQYF
-,TRBD1,TRBV6-5,TRBJ1-3,14,TGTGCCAGCAGAAGACAGGGGTCTGGAAACACCATATATTTT,CASRRQGSGNTIYF
-,TRBD1,TRBV7-9,TRBJ1-1,16,TGTGCCAGTAGTACAGGGGAACCTAAGGAAATCGCTGAAGCTTTCTTT,CASSTGEPKEIAEAFF
-,-,TRBV4-2,TRBJ1-3,17,TGTGCCAGCAGCCAAGATCTCCGCCTCACGGGGGGAAACACCATATATTTT,CASSQDLRLTGGNTIYF
-,-,TRBV18,TRBJ2-3,14,TGTGCCAGCTCACCCGGGGGTTCGACAGATACGCAGTATTTT,CASSPGGSTDTQYF
-,-,TRBV19,TRBJ2-2,16,TGTGCCAGTAGTGAGCCCGGACTCCTAAACACCGGGGAGCTGTTTTTT,CASSEPGLLNTGELFF
-,TRBD2,TRBV13,TRBJ2-1,15,TGTGCCAGCAGCTTACTAGCGGGGGGGTTGGGTGAGCAGTTCTTC,CASSLLAGGLGEQFF
-,TRBD1,TRBV30,TRBJ1-6,15,TGTGCCTGGAGTAGGGACAGGGGGCGCAATTCACCCCTCCACTTT,CAWSRDRGRNSPLHF
-,-,TRBV4-3,TRBJ2-6,18,TGCGCCAGCAGCCAAGAAATAATCCTCTCCTCTGGGGCCAACGTCCTGACTTTC,CASSQEIILSSGANVLTF
-,-,TRBV6-1,TRBJ1-1,14,TGTGCCAGCAGTGAGATGGACCGGGGGAGTGAAGCTTTCTTT,CASSEMDRGSEAFF
-,-,TRBV27,TRBJ1-1,13,TGTGCCAGCTCAGACAGGATGAACACTGAAGCTTTCTTT,CASSDRMNTEAFF
-,TRBD1,TRBV6-5,TRBJ1-4,15,TGTGCCAGCAGGGCGACAGGGGCCGTAGGGGAAAAACTGTTTTTT,CASRATGAVGEKLFF
-,-,TRBV19,TRBJ2-1,13,TGTGCCAGTAGTATTGGCAGGGTGAATGAGCAGTTCTTC,CASSIGRVNEQFF
-,TRBD2,TRBV2,TRBJ2-1,15,TGTGCCAGCAGGGCGACTAGCGGGGGGGCAGGGGAGCAGTTCTTC,CASRATSGGAGEQFF
-,TRBD1,TRBV4-3,TRBJ1-3,16,TGCGCCAGCAGCCAGGTCGGACAGGGGACTGGAAACACCATATATTTT,CASSQVGQGTGNTIYF
-,TRBD2,TRBV7-9,TRBJ2-3,16,TGTGCCAGCAGCCGGGGGGAGGCCGTCTGGGGGGATACGCAGTATTTT,CASSRGEAVWGDTQYF
-,TRBD2,TRBV6-6,TRBJ2-1,16,TGTGCCAGCAGGACATTAGCGGGAAGCTCCTACAATGAGCAGTTCTTC,CASRTLAGSSYNEQFF
few,-,TRBV7-9,TRBJ1-1,14,TGTGCCAGCAGCTTTCTCCCCACGGGGACTGAAGCTTTCTTT,CASSFLPTGTEAFF
-,TRBD1,TRBV15,TRBJ1-6,17,TGTGCCACCAGCAGAGGGGGACAGGGGGCGAAAAATTCACCCCTCCACTTT,CATSRGGQGAKNSPLHF
-,TRBD1,TRBV6-6,TRBJ1-3,16,TGTGCCAGTACTCGGGGGGACAGGGGTCCGGGAAACACCATATATTTT,CASTRGDRGPGNTIYF
-,TRBD2,TRBV7-3,TRBJ2-3,16,TGTGCCAGCAGCTTAAGGGCTAGCGGGGGAACAGATACGCAGTATTTT,CASSLRASGGTDTQYF
-,TRBD1,TRBV6-5,TRBJ1-5,14,TGTGCCAGCAGTGCGGACAGGGGCAATCAGCCCCAGCATTTT,CASSADRGNQPQHF
-,-,TRBV7-3,TRBJ1-5,14,TGTGCCAGCAGCTTAGGGACATTAGATCAGCCCCAGCATTTT,CASSLGTLDQPQHF
-,-,TRBV6-1,TRBJ1-2,12,TGTGCCAGCAGCCGGTGGTCCGCTGGCTACACCTTC,CASSRWSAGYTF
few,-,TRBV30,TRBJ2-1,15,TGTGCCTGGCTCCCCGCTTCCCTACAGTACAATGAGCAGTTCTTC,CAWLPASLQYNEQFF
-,TRBD1,TRBV4-2,TRBJ1-6,15,TGTGCCAGCAGCCAAGATGGGACAGGGAGCTCACCCCTCCACTTT,CASSQDGTGSSPLHF
-,TRBD1,TRBV9,TRBJ2-1,15,TGTGCCAGCAGCGTACAGGACAGGGTTTACAATGAGCAGTTCTTC,CASSVQDRVYNEQFF
-,TRBD1,TRBV5-1,TRBJ2-1,16,TGCGCCAGCAGCTTAGTAGGGGGCTCCTCCTACAATGAGCAGTTCTTC,CASSLVGGSSYNEQFF
-,TRBD1,TRBV15,TRBJ1-6,16,TGTGCCACCAGCGTAACGCACGACAGGGCGGGCTCACCCCTCCACTTT,CATSVTHDRAGSPLHF
-,-,TRBV5-6,TRBJ2-3,14,TGTGCCAGCAGCTTTCCCGGAGACACAGATACGCAGTATTTT,CASSFPGDTDTQYF
-,-,TRBV5-5,TRBJ2-7,11,TGTGCCAGCAGCCGAGGCTACGAGCAGTACTTC,CASSRGYEQYF
once,TRBD1,TRBV7-8,TRBJ1-4,15,TGTGCCAGCAGGGTGACAGGGGGCAGTAATGAAAAACTGTTTTTT,CASRVTGGSNEKLFF
-,TRBD1,TRBV7-9,TRBJ1-4,16,TGTGCCAGCAGCTTAGCGGGACAGGTACAGAATGAAAAACTGTTTTTT,CASSLAGQVQNEKLFF
-,-,TRBV19,TRBJ1-5,15,TGTGCCAGTAGAGGGGGACGGGCTAGCAATCAGCCCCAGCATTTT,CASRGGRASNQPQHF
-,-,TRBV5-1,TRBJ1-3,15,TGCGCCAGCAGCTTCCAGGGTAACTCTGGAAACACCATATATTTT,CASSFQGNSGNTIYF
-,-,TRBV6-5,TRBJ2-5,13,TGTGCCAGCAGTTACGACAGATTTCTCACCCAGTACTTC,CASSYDRFLTQYF
-,TRBD1,TRBV10-3,TRBJ1-3,17,TGTGCCATCAGTGAGTCGATAGGGGGCGCGAGTGGAAACACCATATATTTT,CAISESIGGASGNTIYF
-,TRBD1,TRBV7-9,TRBJ1-2,15,TGTGCCAGCAGGGAGACAGGGGGCGAGGTTCTCGGCTACACCTTC,CASRETGGEVLGYTF
-,-,TRBV18,TRBJ1-2,14,TGTGCCAGCTCCTTTGCGGGAGGTAACTATGGCTACACCTTC,CASSFAGGNYGYTF
-,TRBD1,TRBV6-1,TRBJ1-1,15,TGTGCCAGCAGGAGATCGACAGGGGGGGACACTGAAGCTTTCTTT,CASRRSTGGDTEAFF
once,-,TRBV7-2,TRBJ1-6,14,TGTGCCAGCAGCTTAGGGTTGCAGGGAACGCCCCTCCACTTT,CASSLGLQGTPLHF
-,-,TRBV12-2,TRBJ2-7,17,TGTGCAAGTCGCTTCCGCCTGATTGGACAGTGGGGCCACGAGCAGTACTTC,CASRFRLIGQWGHEQYF
-,-,TRBV10-1,TRBJ2-7,11,TGCGCCAGCTACGGGACTCCAGAGCAGTACTTC,CASYGTPEQYF
-,TRBD1,TRBV7-2,TRBJ1-1,16,TGTGCCAGCAGCTTACTACCGGGACAGGTGAACACTGAAGCTTTCTTT,CASSLLPGQVNTEAFF
-,-,TRBV19,TRBJ2-2,15,TGTGCCAGTAAGGAAGGGGGTGCGAACACCGGGGAGCTGTTTTTT,CASKEGGANTGELFF
once,-,TRBV5-1,TRBJ1-5,15,TGCGCCAGCAGCGCCGTCGGGGATAGCAATCAGCCCCAGCATTTT,CASSAVGDSNQPQHF